This T cell receptor beta chain was captured in a study of cytomegalovirus exposure and HLA in healthy donors. Study context: Earlier results showed 90 million to 130 million unique TCR beta sequences derived from about 179 million T cells.

V lost 3 bases and J 3 bases, leaving 16 bases between the germline ends. Germline V gene lookup returns CDR1 SGHTA and CDR2 FQGTGA. The CDR3 extends over 16 amino acids. Primers for the PCR totalled 60 Vbeta and 13 Jbeta. Per the original data handling: An analysis performed later counted around 86 million unique TCR beta chains (approximately 10 million of them shared). Generated by immunoSEQ multiplex PCR, the TCRdb table keeps only in-frame clones and is missing some. V, J and clone size reflect that table, while D and trimming were determined from the DNA. The sample has approximately 100,000 clones, around 59% seen once. In regard to this clone: Its antigen is unknown.

General study findings and limits: Among the most significant clusters, several appeared linked to common viral pathogens in a later analysis.

The chain carries TRBV7-3 and TRBJ2-3; possibly TRBD1 for D (6 bases). This receptor was obtained from a human donor in good health. Sample: PBMCs. The CDR3 DNA reads TGTGCCAGCAGCTTGAATGGGGGCGGAGCGACAGATACGCAGTATTTT. It yields the protein CASSLNGGGATDTQYF.